This T cell receptor beta chain was identified in a study of T cell clonality in common variable immunodeficiency. The CDR3 extends over 14 amino acids. Germline trimming cut 1 base from V and 5 bases from J; bases unmatched to any gene: 3. Looked up from germline, CDR1 is SGHNT and CDR2 is YENEEA. There are many counts of this clone. Read data end 3 residues before the CDR3 end; the end is taken from the germline J gene. TCRdb's table, derived via immunoSEQ multiplex PCR, lists solely in-frame clones and lacks some. Observed are roughly 50,000 clones, no singletons, with the top ten taking about 3.7%.

The specimen sequenced was peripheral blood mononuclear cells. The chain has TRBV11-3 and TRBJ2-3; 7 bases align to TRBD2. This TCR came from a person aged 18 to 75 in good health. The sequenced part of the CDR3 DNA is TGTGCCAGCAGCTTAGGTCTAGCGGTAGATACG. It codes for CASSLGLAVDT. The full CDR3 reads CASSLGLAVDTQYF.